This is a list of T cell receptor beta chains from one sample in a study of blood T cell repertoires in COVID-19. Here immunoSEQ multiplex PCR was the method, and the copy in TCRdb shows in-frame clones only, minus some. This table holds some 260,000 clones, 84% found once. The sample consisted of PBMCs or T cells enriched from blood (not recorded which). The receptors were sampled from a man aged 25 to 40 with acute COVID-19. Each CDR3 is given without its conserved first and last residue.

J gene: TRBJ2-2; V gene: TRBV5-6; CDR3 protein: ASSLGLAGTTGELF
J gene: TRBJ1-1; V gene: TRBV19; CDR3 protein: ASSGQGRGTEAF
J gene: TRBJ2-3; V gene: TRBV9; CDR3 protein: ASSVDLWKGEGPDTQY
J gene: TRBJ2-2; V gene: TRBV6-5; CDR3 protein: ASSLTHVNTGELF
J gene: TRBJ2-1; V gene: TRBV5-4; CDR3 protein: ASREGANEQF
J gene: TRBJ1-4; V gene: TRBV7-8; CDR3 protein: ASSLGSFGEKLF
J gene: TRBJ2-1; V gene: TRBV5-4; CDR3 protein: ASSLGGGAHEQF
J gene: TRBJ1-4; V gene: TRBV7-2; CDR3 protein: ASSRDRGLEKLF
J gene: TRBJ1-1; V gene: TRBV6-1; CDR3 protein: ASSEASNGFLNTEAF
J gene: TRBJ2-2; V gene: TRBV7-6; CDR3 protein: ASSLGLQRETFSGELF
J gene: TRBJ1-1; V gene: TRBV6-6; CDR3 protein: ASSLEGQGWSEAF
J gene: TRBJ1-2; V gene: TRBV9; CDR3 protein: ASSGSGQLNYGYT
J gene: TRBJ2-3; V gene: TRBV19; CDR3 protein: ASSTGLAGGLITDTQY
J gene: TRBJ2-3; V gene: TRBV7-8; CDR3 protein: ASSLVEDTDTQY
J gene: TRBJ1-6; V gene: TRBV19; CDR3 protein: ASSFTVTGSSYNSPLH
J gene: TRBJ1-2; V gene: TRBV7-9; CDR3 protein: ASSRTGGYT
J gene: TRBJ1-1; V gene: TRBV5-8; CDR3 protein: ASSLRGQGLNTEAF
J gene: TRBJ2-5; V gene: TRBV5-5; CDR3 protein: ASSLRGNRQETQY
J gene: TRBJ1-3; V gene: TRBV5-5; CDR3 protein: ASSLGGKGNRNTIY
J gene: TRBJ2-1; V gene: TRBV5-1; CDR3 protein: ASSGPSGRNNEQF